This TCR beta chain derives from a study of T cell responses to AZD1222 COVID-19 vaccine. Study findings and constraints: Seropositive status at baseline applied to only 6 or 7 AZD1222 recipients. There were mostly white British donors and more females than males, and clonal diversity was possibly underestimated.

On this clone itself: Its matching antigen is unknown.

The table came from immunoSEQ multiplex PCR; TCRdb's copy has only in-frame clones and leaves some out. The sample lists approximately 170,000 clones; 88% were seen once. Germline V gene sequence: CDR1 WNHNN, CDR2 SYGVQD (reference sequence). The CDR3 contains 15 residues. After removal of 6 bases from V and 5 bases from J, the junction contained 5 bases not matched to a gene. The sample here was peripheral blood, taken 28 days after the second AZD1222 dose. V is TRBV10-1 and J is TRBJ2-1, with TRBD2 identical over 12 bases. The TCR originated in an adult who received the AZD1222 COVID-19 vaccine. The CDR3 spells CASRILAGGNNEQFF. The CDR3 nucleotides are TGCGCCAGCAGGATACTAGCGGGGGGTAACAATGAGCAGTTCTTC.